The present T cell receptor beta chain was sequenced within a study of blood T cell repertoires in COVID-19. Study-level background: Researchers got acute and convalescent COVID-19 samples from the United States, Italy and Spain. T cells, B-cell-depleted T cells, or PBMCs provided the cDNA or gDNA that served as material.

In the authors' methods: Reference gene primer amplification gave estimated nucleated cell counts. Repertoires were generated with immunoSEQ multiplex PCR, while TCRdb's copy carries only in-frame clones and drops some. V and J calls and clone size are given by that table; D and trimming were obtained from the DNA. The sample yields roughly 270,000 clones, 88% seen once. CDR3 length: 16 residues. Trimming cost V 10 bases and J 3 bases; bases outside gene matches: 15. Germline values: CDR1 WSHSY, CDR2 SAAADI. The TCR originated in a man aged 18 to 29 with active or convalescent COVID-19. The sample taken for sequencing was peripheral blood. This chain uses TRBV10-2 with TRBJ1-5; TRBD1 matches 7 bases. CDR3 loop: CATATGTGHYNQPQHF. Written as DNA, the CDR3 is TGCGCCACTGCGACAGGGACGGGGCACTACAATCAGCCCCAGCATTTT.